The T cell receptor beta chain under discussion was sequenced for a study of blood T cell repertoires in COVID-19. Clones were read by immunoSEQ multiplex PCR, and TCRdb kept only the in-frame ones, dropping some. The repertoire holds a few hundred thousand clones, with 75% to 90% as singletons. Germline V gene sequence: CDR1 SNHLY, CDR2 FYNNEI. The CDR3 consists of 16 residues. V was trimmed by 10 bases and J by 0 bases, leaving 18 bases between them. The material sequenced was peripheral blood. The chain recombines TRBV2 with TRBJ1-4; the D is unclear. The receptor comes from a woman aged 18-29 years with acute or convalescent COVID-19. The CDR3 spells CATSFLGDATNEKLFF. In DNA form, the CDR3 reads TGTGCCACCTCGTTTCTAGGAGATGCAACTAATGAAAAACTGTTTTTT.